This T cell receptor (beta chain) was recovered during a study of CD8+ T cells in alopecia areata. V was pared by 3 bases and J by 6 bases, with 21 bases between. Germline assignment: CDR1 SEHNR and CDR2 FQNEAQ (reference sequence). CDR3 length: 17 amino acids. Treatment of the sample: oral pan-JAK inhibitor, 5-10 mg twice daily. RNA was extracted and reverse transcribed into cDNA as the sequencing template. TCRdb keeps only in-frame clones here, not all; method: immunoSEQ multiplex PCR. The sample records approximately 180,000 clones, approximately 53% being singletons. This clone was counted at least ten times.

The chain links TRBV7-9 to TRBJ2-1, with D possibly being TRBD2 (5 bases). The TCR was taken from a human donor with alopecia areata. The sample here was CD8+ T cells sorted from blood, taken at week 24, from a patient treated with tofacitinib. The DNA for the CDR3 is TGTGCCAGCAGCTTTGGGCAGATAGACTACATTCTCAATGAGCAGTTCTTC. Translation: CASSFGQIDYILNEQFF.